Presented here are 17 T cell receptor beta chains from one specimen sequenced in a study of blood T cell repertoires in COVID-19. Clones were read by immunoSEQ multiplex PCR, and TCRdb kept only the in-frame ones, dropping some. The sample shows tens of thousands of clones, less than 85% of them seen only once. Sequenced sample: peripheral blood. These TCRs come from a man in his 60s with acute or convalescent COVID-19.

This clone was counted between two and nine times. The chain employs TRBV18 and TRBJ1-3; TRBD1 matches 9 bases. The germline V gene has CDR1 KGHSH and CDR2 LQKENI. Germline trimming cut 6 bases from V and 0 bases from J; bases unmatched to any gene: 9. CDR3 length: 17 residues. CDR3 sequence: CASSPPTGGASGNTIYF. Written as DNA, the CDR3 is TGTGCCAGCTCGCCGCCGACAGGGGGAGCCTCTGGAAACACCATATATTTT.

The V gene is TRBV5-6, the J gene TRBJ1-2; D gene ambiguous. Germline CDR1 is SGHDT and CDR2 is YYEEEE. The CDR3 consists of 15 residues. The V and J ends lost 0 bases and 8 bases respectively, with 17 bases between them. This CDR3 reads CASSLAPPGDWGYTF. Here the CDR3 DNA reads TGTGCCAGCAGCTTGGCCCCCCCGGGAGATTGGGGCTACACCTTC.

Worth noting for this clone: One junction end does not reproduce the germline sequence, and a read error may be involved. The V and J genes are TRBV7-7 and TRBJ1-1, with no clear D. The CDR3 has 13 amino acids. Germline V lookup: CDR1 SSHAT, CDR2 FNYEAQ (reference sequence). The CDR3 is CASSLGTGTEAFF. The CDR3 nucleotides are TGTGCTAGCAGCTTAGGTACGGGAACTGAAGCTTTCTTT.

The chain is built from TRBV5-8 and TRBJ2-1; 10 nucleotides align to TRBD1. Germline CDR1 is SGHTS and CDR2 is YDEGEE. Germline trimming cut 2 bases from V and 7 bases from J; bases unmatched to any gene: 9. The CDR3 length is 16 residues. The CDR3 loop is CASSFWTGGYSNEQFF. The CDR3 region has the DNA TGTGCCAGCAGCTTTTGGACAGGGGGGTACTCGAATGAGCAGTTCTTC.

This clone has just a few counts. The gene calls are TRBV7-2 and TRBJ1-5; D is uncertain. Trimming cost V 6 bases and J 1 base, with 10 bases left between them. The CDR3 is 14 residues long. The germline V gene encodes CDR1 SGHTA and CDR2 FQGNSA. The CDR3 reads CASSSRGSNQPQHF. As DNA, the CDR3 is TGTGCCAGCAGTTCCAGAGGGAGCAATCAGCCCCAGCATTTT.

J is TRBJ2-5 and V is TRBV30; 9 positions match TRBD1. V dropped 3 bases and J dropped 4; count of bases not matched to a gene: 3. The CDR3 is made up of 13 amino acids. Germline CDR1 and CDR2: GTSNPN and SVGIG (reference sequence). The CDR3 is CAWRATGGETQYF. The CDR3 DNA follows: TGTGCCTGGAGGGCGACAGGGGGAGAGACCCAGTACTTC.

The CDR3, as DNA: TGTGCCAGCAGCCCAACAGGGGCTTTTGATGGCTACACCTTC. It specifies CASSPTGAFDGYTF. The V call is TRBV5-5, the J call TRBJ1-2; 7 bases match TRBD1. CDR3 length: 14 residues. Germline lookup yields CDR1 SGHKS and CDR2 YYEKEE (reference sequence). V lost 4 bases, J lost 6 bases, and 9 bases stayed unmatched.

This CDR3 is CASSLERANEKLFF. CDR3 bases: TGCGCCAGCAGCTTGGAGAGGGCTAATGAAAAACTGTTTTTT. The chain joins TRBV5-1 to TRBJ1-4, with no clear D. V was trimmed by 0 bases and J by 3 bases, leaving 6 bases between them. The CDR3 is 14 amino acids. Germline V gene data show CDR1 as SGHRS and CDR2 as YFSETQ.

The chain recombines TRBV5-8 with TRBJ2-3; weak D call: TRBD1 (6 bases). The CDR3 totals 14 residues. Trimming removed 3 bases from V and 4 bases from J, with 12 bases in between. Germline V gives CDR1 SGHTS, CDR2 YDEGEE. The CDR3 spells CASSSQQGSDTQYF. DNA for the CDR3: TGTGCCAGCAGCTCCCAACAGGGCTCAGATACGCAGTATTTT.

The genes are TRBV25-1 and TRBJ2-2; D is possibly TRBD2 (5 bases). Trimming pared 8 bases from V and 1 base from J, leaving 14 bases between. Germline values: CDR1 MGHDK, CDR2 SYGVNS. This CDR3 comprises 15 residues. The CDR3 loop is CASRASGLNTGELFF. The CDR3 nucleotides read TGTGCCAGCCGAGCGTCGGGATTGAACACCGGGGAGCTGTTTTTT.

This clone appeared many times. The chain is built from TRBV2 and TRBJ1-2; D not certain. The CDR3 covers 13 residues. Germline CDR1 SNHLY, CDR2 FYNNEI. V gave up 6 bases and J gave up 0 bases, with 8 bases separating them. CDR3 region: CASSLNTNYGYTF. The CDR3 DNA sequence: TGTGCCAGCAGCCTAAATACTAACTATGGCTACACCTTC.

V is TRBV28 and J is TRBJ1-4; a weak D match, TRBD1 (5 bases). The CDR3 is 13 residues long. V lost 8 bases, J lost 8 bases, and 15 bases lay in between. CDR1 is MDHEN and CDR2 is SYDVKM in the germline V gene. CDR3 DNA sequence: TGTGCCAGCCTCGGGGGTGTTGAAGAAAAACTGTTTTTT. Encoded protein: CASLGGVEEKLFF.

The chain couples TRBV9 to TRBJ1-1, with 7 bases matching TRBD1. V shed 2 bases and J 0 bases; nucleotides not matched to a gene: 1. The CDR3 spans 14 residues. The V gene's germline CDR1 is SGDLS and CDR2 YYNGEE. CDR3 amino acids: CASSVTGVNTEAFF. In DNA, the CDR3 is TGTGCCAGCAGCGTTACAGGGGTGAACACTGAAGCTTTCTTT.

The V call is TRBV7-9, the J call TRBJ1-1; D possibly corresponds to TRBD1 (5 bases). Germline V CDR1 and CDR2: SEHNR, FQNEAQ (reference sequence). Trimming took 0 bases from V and 1 from J, leaving 6 bases between them. The CDR3 has 14 amino acids. The CDR3 loop reads CASSLAGGNTEAFF. The CDR3 coding sequence is TGTGCCAGCAGCTTAGCGGGGGGGAACACTGAAGCTTTCTTT.

The chain joins TRBV5-1 to TRBJ2-1; 8 nucleotides align to TRBD1. Germline V gene sequence: CDR1 SGHRS, CDR2 YFSETQ. The CDR3 totals 15 residues. V was pared by 4 bases and J by 3 bases, with 6 bases of the junction left unmatched. The CDR3 DNA follows: TGCGCCAGCAGCCCAATTGACAGGGGCTACAATGAGCAGTTCTTC. Protein sequence: CASSPIDRGYNEQFF.

To note about this clone: The junction departs from germline at one end; a sequencing error may be responsible. The CDR3 protein is CASSLGLGQGANTGELFF. The CDR3 DNA reads TGTGCCAGCAGTTTAGGCCTGGGACAGGGGGCGAACACCGGGGAGCTGTTTTTT. V usage is TRBV7-6 and J usage is TRBJ2-2; the match to TRBD1 covers 11 bases. The CDR3 consists of 18 residues. Per germline, CDR1 SGHVS and CDR2 FNYEAQ.

This rearrangement joins TRBV11-2 to TRBJ2-7, with D perhaps TRBD1 (6 bases). With 4 bases removed from V and 2 bases from J, the gap between germline ends came to 15 bases. Germline V gene data show CDR1 as SGHAT and CDR2 as FQNNGV. The CDR3 contains 15 residues. This CDR3 is CASSSEAEGAYEQYF. The CDR3 bases are TGTGCCAGCAGCTCCGAGGCCGAGGGGGCCTACGAGCAGTACTTC.